This is a list of T cell receptor beta chains from one sample in a study of preoperative IRX-2 immunotherapy in early breast cancer. This table comes from immunoSEQ multiplex PCR, and its TCRdb copy is limited to in-frame clones, with some not included. Of roughly 35,000 clones in the sample, nearly 95% were seen once. This sample was taken from a patient treated with IRX-2 immunotherapy. The receptor source for this set is a human donor with breast cancer. The CDR3 runs from the conserved cysteine through the conserved F or W. The D gene is left open where the match is weak. Rows may omit the clone size; those that give it use once, few, many or a size class.

CDR3nt	CDR3aa	d_gene	j_gene	v_gene	abundance
TGTGCCACCAGCAGACTGGGGACAGGGGTTTACGAGCAGTACTTC	CATSRLGTGVYEQYF	TRBD1	TRBJ2-7	TRBV15	once
TGTGCCAGCAGCCAACATCTTACCGGGACAGGATCCTACGAGCAGTACTTC	CASSQHLTGTGSYEQYF	TRBD1	TRBJ2-7	TRBV14	-
TGTGCCAGCAGCTTGGGCGTTTCAGCGGGCTATGGCTACACCTTC	CASSLGVSAGYGYTF	-	TRBJ1-2	TRBV7-3	-
TGTGCCAGCAGGCCACAGGGTATCCAAGAGACCCAGTACTTC	CASRPQGIQETQYF	-	TRBJ2-5	TRBV7-9	-
TGTGCCAGCAGCAAAAAGGACAGGGGGCTTAGCAATCAGCCCCAGCATTTT	CASSKKDRGLSNQPQHF	TRBD1	TRBJ1-5	TRBV28	-
TGCGCCAGCAGCCCTAGGACAGGGGGCGCGGGGTATGGCTACACCTTC	CASSPRTGGAGYGYTF	TRBD1	TRBJ1-2	TRBV5-1	-
TGTGCCAGCTCACCACTTACAGAGAACACCGGGGAGCTGTTTTTT	CASSPLTENTGELFF	-	TRBJ2-2	TRBV18	-
TGTGCCAGCAGCCCGCCAGACAGAGAACAGTTCTACGAGCAGTACTTC	CASSPPDREQFYEQYF	-	TRBJ2-7	TRBV11-2	-
TGTGCCAGCAGCTTAGGGGTTAGCGGGAGTATCGATGAGCAGTTCTTC	CASSLGVSGSIDEQFF	TRBD2	TRBJ2-1	TRBV7-9	once
TGTGCCAGTAAGGCGGAATTGGGGGGCGGGTATGGCTACACCTTC	CASKAELGGGYGYTF	-	TRBJ1-2	TRBV19	-
TGTGCCAGCAGCCGGTATAGGGACAGGGCAAATGGCTACACCTTC	CASSRYRDRANGYTF	TRBD1	TRBJ1-2	TRBV9	-
TGCGCCAGCAGCCTAGGAGGGCACACAGATACGCAGTATTTT	CASSLGGHTDTQYF	-	TRBJ2-3	TRBV5-1	-
TGTGCCAGCAGCTTAAACGGGCAGGGAGGAGTGACCCAGTACTTC	CASSLNGQGGVTQYF	-	TRBJ2-5	TRBV13	-
TGTGCCAGCAGTCGGACTAGATCTGAATCCGGGGAGCTGTTTTTT	CASSRTRSESGELFF	TRBD2	TRBJ2-2	TRBV6-5	-
TGTGCCAGCAGCCCGAGGACAGGAGTTCTTCAGTACTTC	CASSPRTGVLQYF	TRBD1	TRBJ2-7	TRBV7-8	-
TGCGCCAGCAGCCCCATTCGGGGCGGGGAGCTGTTTTTT	CASSPIRGGELFF	-	TRBJ2-2	TRBV5-1	-
TGTGCCAGCTCACCAAAACAGGGGGACTGGCAGCCCCAGCATTTT	CASSPKQGDWQPQHF	TRBD1	TRBJ1-5	TRBV18	-
TGTGCCAGCAGCTTAGGGTCTAGCGGGGTCCAAGAGACCCAGTACTTC	CASSLGSSGVQETQYF	TRBD2	TRBJ2-5	TRBV7-8	-
TGTGCCAGCAGATCGGGACTTAACTATGGCTACACCTTC	CASRSGLNYGYTF	-	TRBJ1-2	TRBV28	-
TGTGCCAGTATGACTAGCGGGGGGGCCTGGGATACGCAGTATTTT	CASMTSGGAWDTQYF	TRBD2	TRBJ2-3	TRBV19	-
TGTGCCAGCAGCTTCCAGATGAACACTGAAGCTTTCTTT	CASSFQMNTEAFF	-	TRBJ1-1	TRBV7-3	-
TGTGCCAGCAGCTATCCGGGAGAGACCCAGTACTTC	CASSYPGETQYF	-	TRBJ2-5	TRBV7-2	-
TGTGCCAGCAGCTTGGCAAGGAAGGACACTGAAGCTTTCTTT	CASSLARKDTEAFF	-	TRBJ1-1	TRBV5-6	-
TGTGCCAGCAGCTTGACCCCTAGTTACATCACAGATACGCAGTATTTT	CASSLTPSYITDTQYF	-	TRBJ2-3	TRBV5-6	-
TGCGCCAGCAGCATGGACAGGGGAGAGACCCAGTACTTC	CASSMDRGETQYF	TRBD1	TRBJ2-5	TRBV5-1	-
TGTGCCAGCACGGGCCCAAACTCCTACGAGCAGTACTTC	CASTGPNSYEQYF	-	TRBJ2-7	TRBV6-6	-
TGTGCCAGCAGCACCCCTAGCGGGGGAATACAGACCCAGTACTTC	CASSTPSGGIQTQYF	TRBD2	TRBJ2-5	TRBV27	-
TGTGCCAGCAGTTCTAGTACGGGGAAAACCACAGATACGCAGTATTTT	CASSSSTGKTTDTQYF	-	TRBJ2-3	TRBV6-5	-
TGTGCCAGCAGCTTAGATTACAGATCCTATTCACCCCTCCACTTT	CASSLDYRSYSPLHF	-	TRBJ1-6	TRBV7-2	-
TGTGCCAGCGCCCCGTCGGGGGGCCAAGAGACCCAGTACTTC	CASAPSGGQETQYF	TRBD2	TRBJ2-5	TRBV5-4	-
TGTGCCACCAGCAGCGAGATGAGGGTATCTGGAAACACCATATATTTT	CATSSEMRVSGNTIYF	-	TRBJ1-3	TRBV15	-
TGTGCCAGCACCCTCCTAGGGGAGAGCACAGATACGCAGTATTTT	CASTLLGESTDTQYF	-	TRBJ2-3	TRBV28	once
TGTGCCAGCAGTTACGCAACGACCGGTCGAGAGACCCAGTACTTC	CASSYATTGRETQYF	-	TRBJ2-5	TRBV6-5	-
TGTGCCAGCAGGCCTCAGGGGCCCTATTTGAACACCGGGGAGCTGTTTTTT	CASRPQGPYLNTGELFF	-	TRBJ2-2	TRBV27	-
TGTGCCAGCAGTTTAGGCGTAGTAGCAAGGGCCAAAAACATTCAGTACTTC	CASSLGVVARAKNIQYF	-	TRBJ2-4	TRBV28	-
TGCAGCGCCATTACCGGGACAGGGGGTAATGAGCAGTTCTTC	CSAITGTGGNEQFF	TRBD1	TRBJ2-1	TRBV29-1	-
TGCGCCAGCAGCTCCCTGGGGGGGCCCGGGGAGCTGTTTTTT	CASSSLGGPGELFF	-	TRBJ2-2	TRBV5-1	-
TGTGCCAGCAGTTACTCGGGACAGGGGAACTATGGCTACACCTTC	CASSYSGQGNYGYTF	TRBD1	TRBJ1-2	TRBV6-5	-
TGCGCCAGCAGCTTTAGGGCGGGGGGCTTCCCCAATGAGCAGTTCTTC	CASSFRAGGFPNEQFF	TRBD2	TRBJ2-1	TRBV5-1	-
TGTGCCAGCAGCCCAAACCCAGGGGAGCTGTTTTTT	CASSPNPGELFF	-	TRBJ2-2	TRBV7-3	-
TGTGCCAGCAGCTTTCCGAACACCGGGGAGCTGTTTTTT	CASSFPNTGELFF	-	TRBJ2-2	TRBV7-3	-
TGTGCCAGCAGCTCCCTGGGACAGGGGGGGCAAGAGACCCAGTACTTC	CASSSLGQGGQETQYF	TRBD1	TRBJ2-5	TRBV11-1	-
TGCGCCAGCAGCTTGCTGGGACCTAACTATGGCTACACCTTC	CASSLLGPNYGYTF	-	TRBJ1-2	TRBV5-1	-
TGTGCCAGCAGTGAAGGACGGCGTGGTTCAGATACGCAGTATTTT	CASSEGRRGSDTQYF	-	TRBJ2-3	TRBV6-4	-
TGTGCCAGCAGTGAATCCACAGGGGCGTACGAGCAGTACTTC	CASSESTGAYEQYF	TRBD1	TRBJ2-7	TRBV2	-
TGTGCCAGCAGGGCTAGTAGGGGACTAATTTACGAGCAGTACTTC	CASRASRGLIYEQYF	TRBD2	TRBJ2-7	TRBV28	-
TGTGCCAGCAGCACTCGACAGGATCGTCGGTATGGCTACACCTTC	CASSTRQDRRYGYTF	-	TRBJ1-2	TRBV7-9	-
TGTGCCAGCAGCTTACGGGTGGACACTGAAGCTTTCTTT	CASSLRVDTEAFF	-	TRBJ1-1	TRBV7-9	-
TGTGCCAGCAGCGTAGCTTCCCGGACTAGCCGTTTCAATGAGCAGTTCTTC	CASSVASRTSRFNEQFF	TRBD2	TRBJ2-1	TRBV9	-
TGCAGCGTTGATTCAACGGGAGGGATCGAGCAGTACTTC	CSVDSTGGIEQYF	TRBD2	TRBJ2-7	TRBV29-1	-
TGCGCCAGCAGCTTGACCCTCAGCAGGGACTCGGAAAACACTGAAGCTTTCTTT	CASSLTLSRDSENTEAFF	-	TRBJ1-1	TRBV5-1	once
TGTGCCAGCAGCTTCCCCGAGCGGGAGTCCGCGAACACCGGGGAGCTGTTTTTT	CASSFPERESANTGELFF	-	TRBJ2-2	TRBV21-1	-
TGTGCCAGTAGCCCTGGAGGACTGAACACTGAAGCTTTCTTT	CASSPGGLNTEAFF	-	TRBJ1-1	TRBV19	-